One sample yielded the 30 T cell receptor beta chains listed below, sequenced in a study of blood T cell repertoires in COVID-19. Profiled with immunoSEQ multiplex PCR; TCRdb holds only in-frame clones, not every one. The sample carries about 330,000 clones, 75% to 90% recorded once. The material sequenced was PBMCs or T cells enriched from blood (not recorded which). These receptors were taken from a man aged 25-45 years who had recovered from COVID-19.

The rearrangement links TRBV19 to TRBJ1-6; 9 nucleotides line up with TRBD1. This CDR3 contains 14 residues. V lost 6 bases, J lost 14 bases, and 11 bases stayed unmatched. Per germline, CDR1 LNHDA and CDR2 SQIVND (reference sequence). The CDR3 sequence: CASSYRDRASALHF. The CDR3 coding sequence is TGTGCCAGTAGCTATAGGGACAGGGCGTCGGCCCTCCACTTT.

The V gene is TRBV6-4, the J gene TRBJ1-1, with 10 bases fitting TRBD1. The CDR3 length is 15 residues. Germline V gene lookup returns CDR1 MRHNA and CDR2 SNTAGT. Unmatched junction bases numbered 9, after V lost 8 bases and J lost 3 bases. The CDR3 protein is CASGTDRGLDTEAFF. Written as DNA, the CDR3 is TGTGCCAGCGGGACAGACAGGGGGCTGGACACTGAAGCTTTCTTT.

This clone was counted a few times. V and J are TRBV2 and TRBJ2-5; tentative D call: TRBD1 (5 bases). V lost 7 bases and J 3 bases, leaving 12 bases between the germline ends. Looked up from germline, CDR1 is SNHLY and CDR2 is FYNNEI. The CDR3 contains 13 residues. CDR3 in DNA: TGTGCCAGCACGTCAGGGTCGGAAGAGACCCAGTACTTC. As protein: CASTSGSEETQYF.

The CDR3 nucleotides are TGTGCCAGCAGCTTAGCTCCCCAGGGGGGCCCAAACACTGAAGCTTTCTTT. Its translation is CASSLAPQGGPNTEAFF. The chain recombines TRBV7-9 with TRBJ1-1; 7 positions match TRBD1. The V and J ends lost 0 bases and 2 bases, in that order; junction bases with no gene match: 9. Germline CDR1 is SEHNR and CDR2 is FQNEAQ (reference sequence). CDR3 length: 17 amino acids.

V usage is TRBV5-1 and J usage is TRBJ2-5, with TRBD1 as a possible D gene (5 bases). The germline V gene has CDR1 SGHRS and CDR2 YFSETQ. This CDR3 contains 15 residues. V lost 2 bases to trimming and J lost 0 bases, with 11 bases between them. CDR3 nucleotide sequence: TGCGCCAGCAGCTTAGGGGCCTTGTACCAAGAGACCCAGTACTTC. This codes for CASSLGALYQETQYF.

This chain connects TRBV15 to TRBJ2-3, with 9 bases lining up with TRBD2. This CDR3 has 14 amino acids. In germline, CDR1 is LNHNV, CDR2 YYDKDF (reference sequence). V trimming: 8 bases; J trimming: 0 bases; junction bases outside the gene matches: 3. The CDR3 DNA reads TGTGCCACCGGCGGGGGGGAGAGCACAGATACGCAGTATTTT. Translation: CATGGGESTDTQYF.

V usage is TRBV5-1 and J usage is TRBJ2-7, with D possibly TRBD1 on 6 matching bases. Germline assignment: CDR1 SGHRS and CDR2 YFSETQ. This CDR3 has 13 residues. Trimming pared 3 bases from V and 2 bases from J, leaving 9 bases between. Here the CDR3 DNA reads TGCGCCAGCAGCTGGACAGTTCCCTACGAGCAGTACTTC. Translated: CASSWTVPYEQYF.

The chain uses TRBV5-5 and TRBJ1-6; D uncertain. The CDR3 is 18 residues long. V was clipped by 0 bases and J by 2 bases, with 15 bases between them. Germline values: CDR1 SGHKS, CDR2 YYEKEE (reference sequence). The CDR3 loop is CASSLVWNKRAYNSPLHF. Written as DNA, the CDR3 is TGTGCCAGCAGCTTGGTGTGGAACAAGAGGGCCTATAATTCACCCCTCCACTTT.

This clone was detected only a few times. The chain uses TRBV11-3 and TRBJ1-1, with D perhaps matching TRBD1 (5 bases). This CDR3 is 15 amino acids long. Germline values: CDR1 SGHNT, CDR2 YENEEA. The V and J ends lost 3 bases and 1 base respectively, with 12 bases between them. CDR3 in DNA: TGTGCCAGCAGCTTTAGGGGTTCCGCGAACACTGAAGCTTTCTTT. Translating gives CASSFRGSANTEAFF.

CDR3 protein: CAPGGDSYNEQFF. In nucleotides, the CDR3 is TGTGCCCCCGGGGGGGACTCCTACAATGAGCAGTTCTTC. V is TRBV21-1 and J is TRBJ2-1; the table's D gene call, TRBD2, was not cross checked with the DNA. TRBV21-1 is a documented pseudogene. The CDR3 loop spans 13 amino acids.

CDR3 DNA: TGTGCCAGCAGGTTAGCGGGGGAGTACAATGAGCAGTTCTTC. Protein sequence: CASRLAGEYNEQFF. The chain carries TRBV28 and TRBJ2-1, with TRBD2 matching 9 bases. Germline values: CDR1 MDHEN, CDR2 SYDVKM. Trimming at V came to 6 bases and at J to 4 bases, leaving 4 bases not matched to a gene. The CDR3 loop spans 14 amino acids.

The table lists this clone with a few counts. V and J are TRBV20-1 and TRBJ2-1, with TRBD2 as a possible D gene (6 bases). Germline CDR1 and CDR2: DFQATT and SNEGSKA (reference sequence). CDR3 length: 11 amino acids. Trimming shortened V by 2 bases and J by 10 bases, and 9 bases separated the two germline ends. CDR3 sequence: CSARWRAEQFF. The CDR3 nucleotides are TGCAGTGCTAGATGGAGGGCCGAGCAGTTCTTC.

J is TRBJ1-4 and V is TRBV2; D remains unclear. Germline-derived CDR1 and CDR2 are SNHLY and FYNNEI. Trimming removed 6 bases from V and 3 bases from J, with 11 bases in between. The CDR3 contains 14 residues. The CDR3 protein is CASRWRDPNEKLFF. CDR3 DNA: TGTGCCAGCAGATGGAGGGATCCTAATGAAAAACTGTTTTTT.

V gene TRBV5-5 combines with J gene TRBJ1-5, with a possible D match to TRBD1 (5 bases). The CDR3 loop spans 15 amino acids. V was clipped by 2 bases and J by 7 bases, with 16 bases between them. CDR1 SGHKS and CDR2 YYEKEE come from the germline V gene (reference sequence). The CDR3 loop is CASSFTGVEGQPQHF. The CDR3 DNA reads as TGTGCCAGCAGCTTTACGGGGGTAGAGGGGCAGCCCCAGCATTTT.

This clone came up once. CDR3 residues: CASSYSGLAGDYEQYF. CDR3 sequence (DNA): TGTGCCAGCAGTTACTCGGGACTAGCGGGGGACTACGAGCAGTACTTC. This chain connects TRBV6-2 or TRBV6-3 to TRBJ2-7; TRBD2 aligns across 14 bases. Germline V gene data show CDR1 as MNHEY and CDR2 as SVGEGT. The CDR3 length is 16 residues. Germline trimming cut 0 bases from V and 3 bases from J; bases unmatched to any gene: 1.

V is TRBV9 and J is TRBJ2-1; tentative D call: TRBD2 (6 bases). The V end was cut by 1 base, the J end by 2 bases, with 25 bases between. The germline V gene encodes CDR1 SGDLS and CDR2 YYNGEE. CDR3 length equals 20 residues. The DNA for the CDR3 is TGTGCCAGCAGCGTAACCCTAACGTTGGGGGGAGTAGCCGCCTACAATGAGCAGTTCTTC. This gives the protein CASSVTLTLGGVAAYNEQFF.

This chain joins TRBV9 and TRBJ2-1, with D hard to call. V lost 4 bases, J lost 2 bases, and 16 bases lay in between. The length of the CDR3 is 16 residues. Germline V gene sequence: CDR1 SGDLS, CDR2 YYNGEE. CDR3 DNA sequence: TGTGCCAGCAGCTCCTTCTCAGGCCAGACCTACAATGAGCAGTTCTTC. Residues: CASSSFSGQTYNEQFF.

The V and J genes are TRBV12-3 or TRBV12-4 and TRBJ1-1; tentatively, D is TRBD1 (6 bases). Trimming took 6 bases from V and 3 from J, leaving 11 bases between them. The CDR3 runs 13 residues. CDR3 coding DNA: TGTGCCAGCAGAACAGGGTTGGACACTGAAGCTTTCTTT. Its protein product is CASRTGLDTEAFF.

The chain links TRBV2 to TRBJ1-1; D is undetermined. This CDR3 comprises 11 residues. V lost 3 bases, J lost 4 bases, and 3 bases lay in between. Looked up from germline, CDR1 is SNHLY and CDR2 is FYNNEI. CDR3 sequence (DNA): TGTGCCAGCAGTGAGGCCACTGAAGCTTTCTTT. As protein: CASSEATEAFF.

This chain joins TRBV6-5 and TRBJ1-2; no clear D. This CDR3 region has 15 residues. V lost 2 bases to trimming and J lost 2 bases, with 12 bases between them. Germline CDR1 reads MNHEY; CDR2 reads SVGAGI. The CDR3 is CASSYMEGLNYGYTF. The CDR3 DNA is TGTGCCAGCAGTTACATGGAGGGATTAAACTATGGCTACACCTTC.

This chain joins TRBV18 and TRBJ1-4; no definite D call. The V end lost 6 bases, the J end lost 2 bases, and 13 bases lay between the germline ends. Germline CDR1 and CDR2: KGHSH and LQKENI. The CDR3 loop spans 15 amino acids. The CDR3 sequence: CASSPSAGTNEKLFF. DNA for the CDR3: TGTGCCAGCTCTCCCTCGGCAGGTACTAATGAAAAACTGTTTTTT.

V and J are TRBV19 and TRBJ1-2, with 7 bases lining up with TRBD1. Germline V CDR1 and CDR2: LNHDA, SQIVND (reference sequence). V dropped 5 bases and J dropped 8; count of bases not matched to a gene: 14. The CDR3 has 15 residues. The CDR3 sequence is CASSPGTAQGKGYTF. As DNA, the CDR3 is TGTGCCAGTAGTCCGGGGACCGCACAGGGGAAGGGCTACACCTTC.

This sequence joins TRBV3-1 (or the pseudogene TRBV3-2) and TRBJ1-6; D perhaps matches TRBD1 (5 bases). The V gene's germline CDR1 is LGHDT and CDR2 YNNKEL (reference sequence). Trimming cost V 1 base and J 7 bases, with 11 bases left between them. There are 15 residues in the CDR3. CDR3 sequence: CASSQGRVINSPLHF. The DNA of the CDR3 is TGTGCCAGCAGCCAAGGCAGGGTAATCAATTCACCCCTCCACTTT.

The CDR3, as DNA: TGTGCCAGCAGCCCCGCAGGGGGCAGGGACTATGGCTACACCTTC. It is translated as CASSPAGGRDYGYTF. The V and J genes are TRBV7-6 and TRBJ1-2; TRBD1 matches 8 bases. V was pared by 5 bases and J by 3 bases, with 8 bases of the junction left unmatched. The CDR3 loop spans 15 amino acids. Looked up from germline, CDR1 is SGHVS and CDR2 is FNYEAQ.

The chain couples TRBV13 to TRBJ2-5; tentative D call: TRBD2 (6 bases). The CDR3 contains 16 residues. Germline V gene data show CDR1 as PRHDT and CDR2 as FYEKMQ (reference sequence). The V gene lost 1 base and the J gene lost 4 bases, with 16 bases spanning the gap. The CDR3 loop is CASSLEGSEAGETQYF. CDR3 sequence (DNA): TGTGCCAGCAGCTTAGAAGGAAGTGAAGCGGGAGAGACCCAGTACTTC.

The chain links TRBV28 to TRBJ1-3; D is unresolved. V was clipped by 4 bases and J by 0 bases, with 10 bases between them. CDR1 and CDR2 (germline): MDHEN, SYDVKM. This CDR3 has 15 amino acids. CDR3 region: CASSSVTTSGNTIYF. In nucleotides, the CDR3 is TGTGCCAGCAGTTCAGTGACAACCTCTGGAAACACCATATATTTT.

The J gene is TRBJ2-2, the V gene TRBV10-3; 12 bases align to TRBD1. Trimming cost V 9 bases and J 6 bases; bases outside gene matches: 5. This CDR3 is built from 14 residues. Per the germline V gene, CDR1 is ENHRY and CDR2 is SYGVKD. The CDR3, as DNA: TGTGCCATAAGGGACAGGGGGCGCCCCGGGGAGCTGTTTTTT. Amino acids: CAIRDRGRPGELFF.

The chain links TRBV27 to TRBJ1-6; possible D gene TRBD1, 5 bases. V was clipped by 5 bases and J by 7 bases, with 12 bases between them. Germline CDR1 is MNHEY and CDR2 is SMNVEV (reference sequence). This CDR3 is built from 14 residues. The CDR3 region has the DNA TGTGCCAGCAGTCCCGCAGGGCCCAATTCACCCCTCCACTTT. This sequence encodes CASSPAGPNSPLHF.

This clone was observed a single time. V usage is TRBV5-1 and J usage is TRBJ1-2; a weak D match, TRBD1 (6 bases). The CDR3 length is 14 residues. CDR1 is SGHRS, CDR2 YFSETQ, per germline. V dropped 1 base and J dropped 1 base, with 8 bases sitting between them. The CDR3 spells CASSLNRVNYGYTF. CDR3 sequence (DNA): TGCGCCAGCAGCTTGAACAGGGTTAACTATGGCTACACCTTC.

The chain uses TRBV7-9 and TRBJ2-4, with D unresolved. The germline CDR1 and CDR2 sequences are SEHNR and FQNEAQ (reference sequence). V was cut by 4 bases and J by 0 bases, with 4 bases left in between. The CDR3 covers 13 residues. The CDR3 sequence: CASSSGAKNIQYF. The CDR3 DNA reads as TGTGCCAGCAGCTCGGGAGCCAAAAACATTCAGTACTTC.